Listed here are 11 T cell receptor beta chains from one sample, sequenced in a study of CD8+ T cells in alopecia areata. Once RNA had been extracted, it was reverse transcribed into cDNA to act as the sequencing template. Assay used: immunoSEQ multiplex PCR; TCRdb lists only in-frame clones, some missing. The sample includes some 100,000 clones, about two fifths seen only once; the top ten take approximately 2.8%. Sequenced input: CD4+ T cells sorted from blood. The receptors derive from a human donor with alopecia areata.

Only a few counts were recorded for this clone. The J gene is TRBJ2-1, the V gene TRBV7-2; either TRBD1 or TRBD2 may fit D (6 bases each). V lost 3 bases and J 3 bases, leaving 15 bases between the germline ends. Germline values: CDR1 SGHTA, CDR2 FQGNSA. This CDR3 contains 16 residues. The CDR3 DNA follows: TGTGCCAGCAGCTTGGAGGGGGGTCGCGGCTACAATGAGCAGTTCTTC. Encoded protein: CASSLEGGRGYNEQFF.

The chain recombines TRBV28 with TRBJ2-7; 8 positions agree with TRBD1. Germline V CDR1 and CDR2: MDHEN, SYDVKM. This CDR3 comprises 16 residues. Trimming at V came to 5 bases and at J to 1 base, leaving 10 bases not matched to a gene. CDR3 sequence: CASSNPGTGPSYEQYF. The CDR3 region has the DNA TGTGCCAGCAGTAACCCCGGGACAGGCCCTTCCTACGAGCAGTACTTC.

CDR3: CASSSGTVPGYTF. The CDR3 region has the DNA TGTGCCAGCAGCTCCGGGACCGTCCCTGGCTACACCTTC. The chain has TRBV6-6 and TRBJ1-2; maybe TRBD1 (5 bases). The germline V gene encodes CDR1 MNHNY and CDR2 SVGAGI (reference sequence). The CDR3 sequence is 13 residues long. V was pared by 6 bases and J by 7 bases, with 15 bases between.

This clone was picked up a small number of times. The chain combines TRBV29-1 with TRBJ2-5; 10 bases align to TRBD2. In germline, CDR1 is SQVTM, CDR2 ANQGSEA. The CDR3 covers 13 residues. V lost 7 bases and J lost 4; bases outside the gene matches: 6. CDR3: CSARTSGIETQYF. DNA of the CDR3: TGCAGCGCCCGGACTAGCGGAATAGAGACCCAGTACTTC.

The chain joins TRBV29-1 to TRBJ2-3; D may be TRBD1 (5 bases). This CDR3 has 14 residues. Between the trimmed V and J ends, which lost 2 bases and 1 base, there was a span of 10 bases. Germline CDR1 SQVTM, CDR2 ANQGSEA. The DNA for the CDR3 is TGCAGCGTTGAATCTAAGACAGGCACAGATACGCAGTATTTT. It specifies CSVESKTGTDTQYF.

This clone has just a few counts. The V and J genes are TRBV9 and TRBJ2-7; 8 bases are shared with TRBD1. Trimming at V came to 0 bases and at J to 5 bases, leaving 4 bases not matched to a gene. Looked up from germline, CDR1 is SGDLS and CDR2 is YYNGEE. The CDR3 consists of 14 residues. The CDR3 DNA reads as TGTGCCAGCAGCGTAGCAGGGGGCTTGGACGAGCAGTACTTC. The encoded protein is CASSVAGGLDEQYF.

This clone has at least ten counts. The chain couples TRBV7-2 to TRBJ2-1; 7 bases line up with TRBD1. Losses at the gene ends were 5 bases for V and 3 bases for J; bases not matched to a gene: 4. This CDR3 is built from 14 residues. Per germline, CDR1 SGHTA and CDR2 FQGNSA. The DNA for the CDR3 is TGTGCCAGCAGCCGCGACAGGGACTACAATGAGCAGTTCTTC. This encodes CASSRDRDYNEQFF.

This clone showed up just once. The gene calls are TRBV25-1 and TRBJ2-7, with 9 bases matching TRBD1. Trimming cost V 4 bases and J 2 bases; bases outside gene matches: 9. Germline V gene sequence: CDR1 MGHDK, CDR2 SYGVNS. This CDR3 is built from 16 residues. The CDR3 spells CASSGPPGTGTYEQYF. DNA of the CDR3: TGTGCCAGCAGTGGGCCCCCCGGGACAGGGACCTACGAGCAGTACTTC.

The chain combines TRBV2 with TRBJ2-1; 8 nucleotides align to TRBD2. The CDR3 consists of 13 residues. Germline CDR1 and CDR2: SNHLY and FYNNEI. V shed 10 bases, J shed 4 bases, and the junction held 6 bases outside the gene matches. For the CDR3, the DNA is TGTGCCACCCGGCGGGAGGAGTACAATGAGCAGTTCTTC. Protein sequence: CATRREEYNEQFF.

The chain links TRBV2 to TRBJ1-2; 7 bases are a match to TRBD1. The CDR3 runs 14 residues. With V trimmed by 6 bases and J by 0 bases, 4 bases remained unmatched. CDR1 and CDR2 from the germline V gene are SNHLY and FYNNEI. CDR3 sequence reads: CASRAGTANYGYTF. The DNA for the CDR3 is TGTGCCAGCAGAGCCGGGACAGCTAACTATGGCTACACCTTC.

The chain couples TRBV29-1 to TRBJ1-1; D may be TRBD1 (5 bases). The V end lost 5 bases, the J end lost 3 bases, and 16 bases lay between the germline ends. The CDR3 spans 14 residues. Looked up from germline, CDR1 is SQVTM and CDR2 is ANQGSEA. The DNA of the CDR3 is TGCAGCGTTAAAGGACATTTAGGGGACACTGAAGCTTTCTTT. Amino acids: CSVKGHLGDTEAFF.